This TCR beta chain comes out of a study of blood T cell repertoires in COVID-19. Study overall: Acute and convalescent COVID-19 specimens originated in the United States, Italy and Spain. T cells, B-cell-depleted T cells, or PBMCs provided the cDNA or gDNA that served as material.

In the authors' methods: Nucleated cell counts were estimated from reference gene primer amplification. Assay: immunoSEQ multiplex PCR; the TCRdb copy retains only in-frame clones and omits some. V, J and clone size are those of that table, while D and trimming were read from the DNA. The data contain about 160,000 clones, 85% of them singletons. Germline assignment: CDR1 MNHEY and CDR2 SMNVEV (reference sequence). The length of the CDR3 is 17 residues. After removal of 5 bases from V and 5 bases from J, the junction contained 14 bases not matched to a gene. The TCR was taken from a human donor with acute or convalescent COVID-19. The donor label of this sample is uncertain. The V and J genes are TRBV27 and TRBJ2-2; 7 positions match TRBD2. The sequencing sample was made of peripheral blood. This chain's CDR3 is CASSPTLAGRATGELFF. The CDR3 nucleotides read TGTGCCAGCAGTCCAACCCTCGCGGGGAGGGCAACCGGGGAGCTGTTTTTT.